The source of this T cell receptor beta chain is a study of follicular helper T cells after annual influenza vaccination. In the study overall: For some subjects, blood spans the 2013-2014, 2014-2015 and 2015-2016 annual vaccinations.

TCRB sequencing was done at Survey resolution level. The repertoire was sequenced with immunoSEQ multiplex PCR; TCRdb's copy has only in-frame clones and lacks some. The table includes approximately 560 clones, 81% detected once. Noted time point: 2015-2016 season, 7 days after influenza vaccination. No donor had influenza vaccine in the prior 6 months; all lived in the community. Per time point, roughly 35-110 mL of blood was sampled. CDR3 length: 16 residues. CDR1 LNHDA and CDR2 SQIVND come from the germline V gene (reference sequence). Trimming removed 3 bases at V and 5 bases at J, with 19 bases between.

The TCR sequence derives from an adult who received the influenza vaccine. The rearrangement joins TRBV19 to TRBJ2-5; the D gene is possibly TRBD2 (5 bases). This specimen consisted of CXCR5+ CD38+ circulating T follicular helper cells from blood, obtained 7 days after influenza vaccination. This sample's subset: circulating Tfh, non-naive CD4+CXCR5+PD-1+ (ICOS+CD38+ or ICOS-CD38-). The CDR3: CASSIYRTSLIETQYF. For the CDR3, the DNA is TGTGCCAGTAGTATTTACCGGACTTCTCTCATCGAGACCCAGTACTTC.